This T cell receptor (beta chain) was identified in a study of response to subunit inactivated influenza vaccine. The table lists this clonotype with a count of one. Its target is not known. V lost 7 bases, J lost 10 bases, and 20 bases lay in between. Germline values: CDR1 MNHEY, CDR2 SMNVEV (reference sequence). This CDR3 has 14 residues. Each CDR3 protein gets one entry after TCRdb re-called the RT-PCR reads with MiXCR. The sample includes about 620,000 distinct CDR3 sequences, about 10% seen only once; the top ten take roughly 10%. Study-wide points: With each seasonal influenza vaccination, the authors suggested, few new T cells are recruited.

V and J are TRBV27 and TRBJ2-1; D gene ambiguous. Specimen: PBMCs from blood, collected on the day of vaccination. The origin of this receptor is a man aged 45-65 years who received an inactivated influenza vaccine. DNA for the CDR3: TGTGCCAGCAATAGTTGGACGAACCCGATGGAGCAGTTCTTC. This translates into CASNSWTNPMEQFF.